This T cell receptor beta chain derives from a study of blood T cell repertoires in COVID-19 (dated by TCRdb to the early 2020s). In terms of the full investigation: Collaborator samples came from the United States, Italy and Spain and covered acute and convalescent phases of COVID-19. The samples were drawn from two sources: the first 160 participants of the ongoing ImmuneRACE study, and 950 to 1,500 subjects contributed by 6 global collaborators. The material from the prospective study consisted of cDNA or gDNA derived from T cells, B-cell-depleted T cells, or PBMCs. Where available, HLA class I and class II types were taken from metadata supplied by the sample provider and were not determined by assay-based typing. The sample metadata nearly always contained a de-identified subject ID, COVID-19 status, age in years and sex. Deeply sampled blood TCRbeta repertoires from subjects exposed to, actively infected with, or recovered from COVID-19 were included in the dataset. The repertoires were released in a freely available public database meant as a resource for research on the immune response to SARS-CoV-2.

What the authors observed across the whole study: How much clinical and demographic metadata was included differed by source and by participant, and the metadata was provided uncurated.

TCRbeta CDR3 regions were amplified from genomic DNA using the immunoSEQ Assay, a bias-controlled multiplex PCR. As for the original processing: The number of nucleated cells in each sample was estimated from the amplification of reference gene primers within the assay. To quantify the absolute abundance of each unique TCRbeta CDR3 rearrangement, sequence reads were collapsed and filtered. Productive Simpson clonality was computed per sample as the square root of Simpson's diversity index over productive rearrangements. TCRdb's version of the immuneACCESS table is confined to in-frame rearrangements and falls short of the full clone set. An unresolved V gene accounts for under half of the shortfall where checked; the remainder is of unknown origin. The V and J calls and the clone size are those of that table, but D and trimming were determined from the DNA. This sample holds more than 60,000 clones; roughly 86% were observed only once. The ten largest make up roughly 7.2% of the sample.

This clone was counted only a few times. Its cognate antigen has yet to be identified. Base qualities are not provided; no much larger clone lies one nucleotide away. Collaborating institutions collected whole blood in K2EDTA tubes following their own protocols. For TCRbeta analysis, collaborators shipped samples as frozen whole blood, isolated PBMCs, or DNA extracted from either of those sample types. Inclusive of the bounding cysteine and phenylalanine, the CDR3 is 15 residues long. The sequence is cut down to CDR3 DNA, 45 bases in frame from base 1. Trimming accounts for 0 bases at V and 8 bases at J, while the number of junction bases matched to no gene is 6. CDR1 and CDR2 were assigned from the germline V gene as KGHSH and LQKENI.

The rearranged chain carries TRBV18 and TRBJ2-4; the junction holds 8 bases that match TRBD1. The clonotype originates from a man between 60 and 75 years old with acute or convalescent COVID-19. The sequenced sample was peripheral blood. CDR3 region: CASSPPRTGWDIQYF. The bases are TGTGCCAGCTCACCACCCAGGACAGGGTGGGACATTCAGTACTTC.